This entry lists 10 T cell receptor beta chains sequenced from one sample in a study of sequential checkpoint blockade in melanoma. The repertoire was sequenced with immunoSEQ multiplex PCR; TCRdb's copy has only in-frame clones and lacks some. This sample has 15,000 to 25,000 clones, with 65% to 90% found just once. Described treatment: randomized to nivolumab then ipilimumab (arm A) or the reverse (arm B). The sequences come from CD8+ T cells sorted from blood (inferred from file names), collected from a patient given nivolumab and ipilimumab in sequence. The receptors here all came from a human donor with melanoma.

The chain joins TRBV9 to TRBJ2-3; 7 bases map to TRBD1. Unmatched junction bases numbered 7, after V lost 3 bases and J lost 3 bases. Germline V gives CDR1 SGDLS, CDR2 YYNGEE. This CDR3 comprises 15 residues. CDR3 DNA: TGTGCCAGCAGCGCTCGGACAGGCGAGACAGATACGCAGTATTTT. Amino acid sequence: CASSARTGETDTQYF.

The V gene is TRBV7-8, the J gene TRBJ1-2; 8 positions match TRBD1. Trimming cost V 5 bases and J 2 bases; bases outside gene matches: 7. In germline, CDR1 is SGHVS, CDR2 FQNEAQ. This CDR3 has 15 amino acids. This CDR3 is CASSPTTGANYGYTF. For the CDR3, the DNA is TGTGCCAGCAGCCCGACGACAGGGGCCAACTATGGCTACACCTTC.

The chain employs TRBV4-3 and TRBJ2-2, with D possibly TRBD2 on 6 matching bases. Trimming stripped 4 bases from V and 0 bases from J, with 12 bases between. Germline V CDR1 and CDR2: LGHNA, YSLEER. This CDR3 region has 16 residues. This CDR3 reads CASSRSSDANTGELFF. CDR3 in DNA: TGCGCCAGCAGCCGATCTAGCGATGCGAACACCGGGGAGCTGTTTTTT.

V and J are TRBV7-9 and TRBJ2-5; no definite D call. The assigned J gene may be wrong: the sequence end matches TRBJ2-7 better. The CDR3 has 13 amino acids. Germline loops: CDR1 SEHNR, CDR2 FQNEAQ (reference sequence). As DNA, the CDR3 is TGTGCCAGCAGCGCGAGGTGGGACTACGAGCAGTACTTC. Its translation: CASSARWDYEQYF.

V usage is TRBV6-5 and J usage is TRBJ2-7, with 7 bases matching TRBD1. CDR1 is MNHEY, CDR2 SVGAGI, per germline. With V trimmed by 5 bases and J by 12 bases, 10 bases remained unmatched. CDR3 length: 12 residues. The CDR3 sequence is CASSPETGFMYF. The CDR3 nucleotides are TGTGCCAGCAGTCCCGAGACAGGGTTTATGTACTTC.

The chain couples TRBV5-6 to TRBJ2-7; TRBD1 matches 9 bases. The CDR3 totals 18 residues. Germline CDR1 reads SGHDT; CDR2 reads YYEEEE. The trim removed 3 bases at V and 1 base at J, leaving 14 bases unmatched. Here the CDR3 DNA reads TGTGCCAGCAGCTACGAATCCGGGACAGGGTTCTGGTCCTACGAGCAGTACTTC. Protein product: CASSYESGTGFWSYEQYF. Full variable domain (remainder filled in from reference TRBV5-6 and TRBJ2-7): DAGVTQSPTHLIKTRGQQVTLRCSPKSGHDTVSWYQQALGQGPQFIFQYYEEEERQRGNFPDRFSGHQFPNYSSELNVNALLLGDSALYLCASSYESGTGFWSYEQYFGPGTRLTVT.

The rearrangement joins TRBV5-4 to TRBJ2-1; D possibly corresponds to TRBD1 (7 bases). Germline V lookup: CDR1 SGHNT, CDR2 YYREEE (reference sequence). V lost 0 bases and J 8 bases, leaving 12 bases between the germline ends. The CDR3 is 14 residues long. The CDR3 is CASSLGAGGYEQFF. DNA of the CDR3: TGTGCCAGCAGCTTGGGGGCAGGGGGGTATGAGCAGTTCTTC.

The V and J genes are TRBV7-6 and TRBJ1-3, with a tentative D call TRBD1 (5 bases). The CDR3 spans 14 residues. V lost 1 base and J 4 bases, leaving 8 bases between the germline ends. The germline V gene has CDR1 SGHVS and CDR2 FNYEAQ. CDR3 amino acids: CASSLVTEGNTIYF. The CDR3 bases are TGTGCCAGCAGCTTAGTGACAGAAGGAAACACCATATATTTT. Combining the CDR3 with reference TRBV7-6 and TRBJ1-3 gives the whole variable domain GAGVSQSPRYKVTKRGQDVALRCDPISGHVSLYWYRQALGQGPEFLTYFNYEAQQDKSGLPNDRFSAERPEGSISTLTIQRTEQRDSAMYRCASSLVTEGNTIYFGEGSWLTVV.

Only a few counts were recorded for this clone. The J gene is TRBJ2-7, the V gene TRBV14; TRBD1 might be the D (6 bases). V gave up 1 base and J gave up 0 bases, with 13 bases separating them. Germline V gene data show CDR1 as SGHDN and CDR2 as FVKESK. CDR3 length equals 16 residues. This chain's CDR3 is CASSQGGQRYSYEQYF. The CDR3 nucleotides read TGTGCCAGCAGCCAAGGGGGGCAGAGATACTCCTACGAGCAGTACTTC.

This clone was seen a handful of times. The chain joins TRBV28 to TRBJ2-5; 10 bases line up with TRBD2. Germline lookup yields CDR1 MDHEN and CDR2 SYDVKM. This CDR3 comprises 15 residues. J lost 7 bases, V lost 6 bases, and 11 bases had no gene match. The CDR3 is CASRPLAGGGATQYF. The DNA for the CDR3 is TGTGCCAGCAGGCCATTAGCGGGGGGAGGGGCGACCCAGTACTTC.